Below, one TCR beta chain is given with its context. Its antigen is unknown. Expressed TCRB transcripts were sequenced, since all the RNA that had been isolated was reverse transcribed. For naive, central memory and regulatory T cell samples, reads averaged approximately 3.9 million. The method was immunoSEQ multiplex PCR; TCRdb's version includes in-frame clones alone and lacks a portion of them. There are more than 250,000 clones in the sample; approximately 20% occur only once, and about 0.027% lies in the top ten. This entry belongs to a study of beta chain features in type 1 diabetes. Germline CDR1 is LNHDA and CDR2 is SQIVND (reference sequence). The CDR3 extends over 13 amino acids. With 8 bases clipped from V and 7 bases from J, the junction kept 7 bases outside the gene matches. General study points: The cDNA sequencing approach could over-represent high-TCR-expressing cells. Researchers report that Type 1 diabetes patients had moderately but significantly shorter TCRB CDR3s across all four CD4+ subsets. Sampled from patients, naive, central memory and Treg TCRB repertoires appeared more similar than those sampled from healthy donors.

This chain joins TRBV19 and TRBJ1-2; 10 bases are a match to TRBD1. Sequencing was carried out using naive CD4+ T cells from blood. The source of this sequence is a woman aged 40 to 49 with type 1 diabetes. The CDR3 DNA follows: TGTGCCAGTCGTGGACAGGGGGTGCTTGGCTACACCTTC. Translation gives CASRGQGVLGYTF.